These 31 T cell receptor beta chains originate from one sample sequenced in a study of shared clonotypes between healthy human individuals. TCRdb's copy holds only in-frame clones and misses some; the assay was immunoSEQ multiplex PCR. Of some 2,000,000 clones listed, 90% to 97% are singletons. The sample consisted of naive CD4+ T cells sorted from blood. Noted subset: CD45RA+ positively selected. The source is a man aged 18-30 years in good health.

The CDR3 protein is CASSLVGEKLFF. In nucleotides, the CDR3 is TGTGCCAGCAGCTTGGTTGGTGAAAAACTGTTTTTT. The gene calls are TRBV5-7 and TRBJ1-4, with no clear D. TRBV5-7 is an open reading frame, and its role is uncertain. The CDR3 loop spans 12 amino acids. With 0 bases removed from V and 7 bases from J, the gap between germline ends came to 4 bases.

The chain recombines TRBV19 with TRBJ1-2; 8 positions agree with TRBD1. The length of the CDR3 is 14 residues. V was clipped by 3 bases and J by 4 bases; unmatched bases: 4. From germline, CDR1 is LNHDA and CDR2 SQIVND (reference sequence). CDR3 coding DNA: TGTGCCAGTAGTATGGACAGGGTCCCCTATGGCTACACCTTC. Translation: CASSMDRVPYGYTF.

The rearrangement links TRBV5-4 to TRBJ2-5; TRBD1 matches at 9 bases. In germline, CDR1 is SGHNT, CDR2 YYREEE (reference sequence). The CDR3 runs to 15 residues. After removal of 3 bases from V and 5 bases from J, the junction contained 8 bases not matched to a gene. CDR3: CASSWGTGPRETQYF. The CDR3 DNA follows: TGTGCCAGCAGCTGGGGGACAGGGCCGCGGGAGACCCAGTACTTC.

The V and J genes are TRBV7-8 and TRBJ2-5, with D tentatively TRBD2 (6 bases). V lost 5 bases to trimming and J lost 2 bases, with 12 bases between them. Germline CDR1 and CDR2: SGHVS and FQNEAQ. This CDR3 is built from 14 residues. CDR3: CASSPRLDQETQYF. Here the CDR3 DNA reads TGTGCCAGCAGCCCCAGACTAGATCAAGAGACCCAGTACTTC.

This chain uses TRBV18 with TRBJ2-7, with D perhaps TRBD1 (5 bases). The germline V gene encodes CDR1 KGHSH and CDR2 LQKENI. The CDR3 contains 14 residues. V was shortened by 4 bases and J by 0 bases, with 10 bases between the two germline ends. CDR3 in amino acids: CASSLGRGSYEQYF. The CDR3 bases are TGTGCCAGCTCACTCGGTAGGGGCTCCTACGAGCAGTACTTC.

In its sample, this clone was seen once. The chain joins TRBV11-2 to TRBJ1-4, with a possible D match to TRBD1 (6 bases). The CDR3 is made up of 16 amino acids. V lost 5 bases and J lost 2, with 15 bases in between. The germline CDR1 and CDR2 sequences are SGHAT and FQNNGV. CDR3 in amino acids: CASSLFWGATNEKLFF. The CDR3 DNA reads TGTGCCAGCAGCCTTTTCTGGGGGGCGACTAATGAAAAACTGTTTTTT.

The rearrangement uses TRBV6-5 and TRBJ1-2, with TRBD1 matching 7 bases. The CDR3 is 13 amino acids. Trimming cost V 2 bases and J 7 bases; bases outside gene matches: 4. Germline V gives CDR1 MNHEY, CDR2 SVGAGI. The DNA of the CDR3 is TGTGCCAGCAGTTACAGGGGGCTACGTGGCTACACCTTC. Protein product: CASSYRGLRGYTF.

The chain carries TRBV6-6 and TRBJ2-5, with unresolved D. Trimming took 0 bases from V and 2 from J, leaving 7 bases between them. The CDR3 loop spans 14 amino acids. Per germline, CDR1 MNHNY and CDR2 SVGAGI (reference sequence). The CDR3 here is CASSYSAGQETQYF. CDR3 DNA sequence: TGTGCCAGCAGTTACTCGGCAGGTCAAGAGACCCAGTACTTC.

This chain uses TRBV2 with TRBJ2-2, with D tentatively TRBD1 (6 bases). The V gene's germline CDR1 is SNHLY and CDR2 FYNNEI. This CDR3 is built from 13 residues. The V end was cut by 5 bases, the J end by 7 bases, with 11 bases between. CDR3 nucleotides: TGTGCCAGCAGTTACAGGGTTGGCGGGGAGCTGTTTTTT. Residues: CASSYRVGGELFF.

Points on this clone: At the DNA level, this CDR3 is encoded by other sequences in the same sample as well. The rearrangement links TRBV7-8 to TRBJ1-2; 9 bases match TRBD1. Germline trimming cut 6 bases from V and 8 bases from J; bases unmatched to any gene: 7. The CDR3 has 13 residues. Germline V gives CDR1 SGHVS, CDR2 FQNEAQ. CDR3 DNA: TGTGCCAGCAGTACCGGGACAGGGTACGGCTACACCTTC. Translating gives CASSTGTGYGYTF. The entire variable domain, with the rest obtained from reference TRBV7-8 and TRBJ1-2, is as follows: GAGVSQSPRYKVAKRGQDVALRCDPISGHVSLFWYQQALGQGPEFLTYFQNEAQLDKSGLPSDRFFAERPEGSVSTLKIQRTQQEDSAVYLCASSTGTGYGYTFGSGTRLTVV.

The gene calls are TRBV11-2 and TRBJ1-1; no clear D gene. The CDR3 consists of 14 residues. The V end was cut by 5 bases, the J end by 0 bases, with 10 bases between. Germline values: CDR1 SGHAT, CDR2 FQNNGV. Written as DNA, the CDR3 is TGTGCCAGCAGCCCCTTCGGGGTGAACACTGAAGCTTTCTTT. Its protein product is CASSPFGVNTEAFF.

A note on this clone: The junction departs from the called germline gene at one end, perhaps through a read error. The CDR3 loop reads CASRSGQIGWLNTEALF. In DNA, the CDR3 is TGTGCCAGCAGGTCCGGACAGATCGGATGGTTGAACACTGAAGCTCTCTTT. This chain uses TRBV5-6 with TRBJ1-1, with D possibly TRBD1 on 6 matching bases. This CDR3 contains 17 residues. From germline, CDR1 is SGHDT and CDR2 YYEEEE.

This sequence joins TRBV29-1 and TRBJ1-2; a possible D gene is TRBD1 (5 bases). The germline V gene has CDR1 SQVTM and CDR2 ANQGSEA. The CDR3 extends over 15 amino acids. V was clipped by 5 bases and J by 3 bases, with 19 bases between them. The CDR3: CSVSRPGLRDYGYTF. The CDR3 region has the DNA TGCAGCGTTTCCCGACCGGGACTAAGGGACTATGGCTACACCTTC.

The genes are TRBV5-6 and TRBJ1-5; D is uncertain. Germline assignment: CDR1 SGHDT and CDR2 YYEEEE. This CDR3 comprises 15 residues. V lost 4 bases and J 2 bases, leaving 13 bases between the germline ends. CDR3 residues: CASSALKQGNQPQHF. The CDR3 nucleotides are TGTGCCAGCAGCGCGTTAAAACAAGGCAATCAGCCCCAGCATTTT.

J is TRBJ2-3 and V is TRBV7-2, with no clear D. Trimming left V 4 bases short and J 8 bases short, with 7 bases between. CDR1 and CDR2 from the germline V gene are SGHTA and FQGNSA. The CDR3 loop spans 11 amino acids. The CDR3 region has the DNA TGTGCCAGCAGCTCCGAGATTACGCAGTATTTT. It specifies CASSSEITQYF. Full variable domain (outside the CDR3, taken from reference TRBV7-2 and TRBJ2-3): GAGVSQSPSNKVTEKGKDVELRCDPISGHTALYWYRQSLGQGLEFLIYFQGNSAPDKSGLPSDRFSAERTGGSVSTLTIQRTQQEDSAVYLCASSSEITQYFGPGTRLTVL.

The chain combines TRBV7-9 with TRBJ2-5, with D perhaps matching TRBD1 (6 bases). CDR3 length: 15 residues. The V gene lost 5 bases and the J gene lost 6 bases, with 19 bases spanning the gap. Per the germline V gene, CDR1 is SEHNR and CDR2 is FQNEAQ (reference sequence). The CDR3 nucleotides read TGTGCCAGCAGCCCCAATACAATACAGGGAAAGACCCAGTACTTC. Its translation is CASSPNTIQGKTQYF.

V and J are TRBV12-5 and TRBJ2-2; D remains ambiguous. In germline, CDR1 is LGHNT, CDR2 FRNRAP. Trimming cost V 0 bases and J 0 bases, with 5 bases left between them. This CDR3 is built from 15 residues. The CDR3 reads CASGLVVANTGELFF. DNA for the CDR3: TGTGCTAGTGGTTTGGTCGTAGCGAACACCGGGGAGCTGTTTTTT.

The chain combines TRBV7-2 with TRBJ2-7; TRBD2 matches at 10 bases. The length of the CDR3 is 13 residues. With V trimmed by 4 bases and J by 7 bases, 4 bases remained unmatched. Germline loops: CDR1 SGHTA, CDR2 FQGNSA. Written as DNA, the CDR3 is TGTGCCAGCAGCTCCTTAGCGGGAGGTGAGCAGTACTTC. It specifies CASSSLAGGEQYF.

V gene TRBV5-1 combines with J gene TRBJ2-5, with TRBD1 matching over 10 bases. The germline CDR1 and CDR2 sequences are SGHRS and YFSETQ. CDR3 length equals 16 residues. Trimming took 1 base from V and 1 from J; bases not matched to a gene: 4. Here the CDR3 DNA reads TGCGCCAGCAGCTTGACTGGGACAGGGGCCCAAGAGACCCAGTACTTC. Encoded protein: CASSLTGTGAQETQYF.

The chain couples TRBV6-1 to TRBJ2-2; tentatively, D is TRBD1 (6 bases). The CDR3 has 14 amino acids. In germline, CDR1 is MNHNS, CDR2 SASEGT. The V end lost 6 bases, the J end lost 5 bases, and 13 bases lay between the germline ends. The CDR3 DNA reads as TGTGCCAGCAGAGGGGACAAGTTGACCGGGGAGCTGTTTTTT. Protein sequence: CASRGDKLTGELFF.

The chain employs TRBV19 and TRBJ2-7; D call uncertain. Trimming removed 5 bases at V and 0 bases at J, with 11 bases between. Germline assignment: CDR1 LNHDA and CDR2 SQIVND (reference sequence). The CDR3 is 14 amino acids. This CDR3 is CASSPRFSSYEQYF. Written as DNA, the CDR3 is TGTGCCAGTAGTCCTAGGTTTAGCTCCTACGAGCAGTACTTC.

The sample holds one count of this clone. This chain's CDR3 is CASSPRRRTSGGAGETQYF. The CDR3 bases are TGTGCCAGCTCACCACGAAGAAGGACTAGCGGGGGGGCCGGAGAGACCCAGTACTTC. The V gene is TRBV18, the J gene TRBJ2-5; TRBD2 matches 15 bases. Germline assignment: CDR1 KGHSH and CDR2 LQKENI. With V trimmed by 1 base and J by 4 bases, 10 bases remained unmatched. The CDR3 length is 19 residues.

The chain uses TRBV11-2 and TRBJ1-2; 7 nucleotides line up with TRBD1. V shed 4 bases, J shed 4 bases, and the junction held 6 bases outside the gene matches. Germline V gives CDR1 SGHAT, CDR2 FQNNGV. The CDR3 is made up of 14 amino acids. This CDR3 reads CASSSLRQGYGYTF. CDR3 in DNA: TGTGCCAGCAGCTCCCTCCGACAGGGCTATGGCTACACCTTC.

The chain combines TRBV5-1 with TRBJ2-2, with a possible D match to TRBD1 (6 bases). CDR3 length: 16 amino acids. CDR1 SGHRS and CDR2 YFSETQ come from the germline V gene. V shed 2 bases and J shed 0 bases, with 11 bases lying between them. CDR3 DNA: TGCGCCAGCAGCTTTCAGGGGAACGCGAACACCGGGGAGCTGTTTTTT. It is translated as CASSFQGNANTGELFF.

The rearrangement links TRBV21-1 to TRBJ2-1; the table's D call of TRBD1 was not tested on the DNA. TRBV21-1 is shown as a pseudogene. The CDR3 totals 17 residues. This CDR3 is CASSNSLQGISYNEQFF. CDR3 nucleotides: TGTGCCAGCAGCAATTCGTTACAGGGGATCTCCTACAATGAGCAGTTCTTC.

The chain is built from TRBV5-6 and TRBJ1-6, with D perhaps TRBD1 (6 bases). Germline CDR1 reads SGHDT; CDR2 reads YYEEEE. V was clipped by 2 bases and J by 5 bases, with 11 bases between them. CDR3 length: 15 residues. The CDR3 loop is CASSFRDTDNSPLHF. The CDR3 DNA reads as TGTGCCAGCAGCTTCCGGGACACAGATAATTCACCCCTCCACTTT.

This chain connects TRBV11-2 to TRBJ2-1, with TRBD1 identical over 7 bases. This CDR3 spans 16 amino acids. V lost 4 bases to trimming and J lost 2 bases; unmatched junction nucleotides: 8. Germline lookup yields CDR1 SGHAT and CDR2 FQNNGV. The DNA of the CDR3 is TGTGCCAGCAGCTCGGGACAGCACAATACCTACAATGAGCAGTTCTTC. Its translation: CASSSGQHNTYNEQFF. The variable domain in full, with the rest retrieved from reference TRBV11-2 and TRBJ2-1, is EAGVAQSPRYKIIEKRQSVAFWCNPISGHATLYWYQQILGQGPKLLIQFQNNGVVDDSQLPKDRFSAERLKGVDSTLKIQPAKLEDSAVYLCASSSGQHNTYNEQFFGPGTRLTVL.

V is TRBV25-1 and J is TRBJ2-3; 11 nucleotides match TRBD2. Germline lookup yields CDR1 MGHDK and CDR2 SYGVNS. The length of the CDR3 is 14 residues. The ends lost 6 bases at V and 5 bases at J; junction bases unmatched: 4. The CDR3 protein is CASRVAGGGDTQYF. CDR3 bases: TGTGCCAGCAGAGTAGCGGGAGGGGGAGATACGCAGTATTTT.

The chain recombines TRBV6-6 with TRBJ2-3; 7 bases match TRBD2. The V segment lost 2 bases and the J segment 4 bases; nucleotides outside the gene matches: 9. Germline values: CDR1 MNHNY, CDR2 SVGAGI (reference sequence). The CDR3 is made up of 16 amino acids. The CDR3 DNA is TGTGCCAGCAGTTACGGGGCGGGAGCCTCTGCAGATACGCAGTATTTT. As protein: CASSYGAGASADTQYF.

This clone was recorded many times. This rearrangement joins TRBV27 to TRBJ1-5, with 7 bases matching TRBD1. V lost 4 bases and J lost 3; bases outside the gene matches: 6. The CDR3 is made up of 15 amino acids. In germline, CDR1 is MNHEY, CDR2 SMNVEV (reference sequence). CDR3 nucleotide sequence: TGTGCCAGCAGTTCATGGACAGGCGACAATCAGCCCCAGCATTTT. Amino acid sequence: CASSSWTGDNQPQHF.

The chain uses TRBV30 and TRBJ1-5; weak D call: TRBD1 (5 bases). Germline V gene sequence: CDR1 GTSNPN, CDR2 SVGIG (reference sequence). The CDR3 loop spans 14 amino acids. With 5 bases removed from V and 1 base from J, the gap between germline ends came to 12 bases. The CDR3 is CAWCPQGSNQPQHF. DNA of the CDR3: TGTGCCTGGTGCCCCCAGGGAAGCAATCAGCCCCAGCATTTT.